This T cell receptor (beta chain) is drawn from a study of cytomegalovirus exposure and HLA in healthy donors. Across the study: When 398 donors were genotyped, about 86% of them were found to fall in the Caucasian-associated ancestry cluster.

Healthy bone marrow donors supplied every sample. A remark on this clone: Its antigen is unknown.

The study, taken as a whole, reports: The authors listed roughly 150 TCR beta chains as cytomegalovirus-associated. The classifier reportedly diagnosed cytomegalovirus status with high sensitivity and specificity.

13 Jbeta primers and 60 Vbeta primers were used for the PCR. Only in-frame clones appear in the TCRdb table, and some are missing; sequencing was by immunoSEQ multiplex PCR. The table lists roughly 90,000 clones, with approximately 15% in the top ten. The TCR sequence derives from a man over 45 in good health and CMV-seropositive. Material for sequencing was PBMCs.

The CDR3, as DNA: TGTGCCAGCAGTTACGGAGCGGGAGTAGGAGAGACCCAGTACTTC. It encodes CASSYGAGVGETQYF. The chain recombines TRBV6-5 with TRBJ2-5; 8 nucleotides align to TRBD2. The V segment lost 2 bases and the J segment 4 bases; nucleotides outside the gene matches: 6. Germline assignment: CDR1 MNHEY and CDR2 SVGAGI. This CDR3 is 15 amino acids long.